The subject of this entry is one TCR beta chain. CDR1 and CDR2 (germline): MDHEN, SYDVKM. CDR3 length equals 12 residues. V trimming: 7 bases; J trimming: 2 bases; junction bases outside the gene matches: 2. This sample was taken from a study of cytotoxic CD8 clonotypes in ibrutinib-treated CLL. The overall study: The subjects consisted of eleven to twelve relapsed/refractory and around 15 treatment-naive individuals, with approximately 17 IGHV unmutated.

Data came from immunoSEQ multiplex PCR; TCRdb stores just in-frame clones and leaves some out. This sample has about 50,000 clones, with around four fifths found just once. The sequence derives from a human donor with chronic lymphocytic leukemia. This chain joins TRBV28 and TRBJ2-7; 7 bases line up with TRBD2. The material was PBMCs, obtained after 24 months of ibrutinib treatment. The CDR3 DNA follows: TGTGCCAGCACTAGCGGTACCTACGAGCAGTACTTC. Translation: CASTSGTYEQYF. Variable domain in full (rest from reference TRBV28 and TRBJ2-7): DVKVTQSSRYLVKRTGEKVFLECVQDMDHENMFWYRQDPGLGLRLIYFSYDVKMKEKGDIPEGYSVSREKKERFSLILESASTNQTSMYLCASTSGTYEQYFGPGTRLTVT.